The 3 T cell receptor beta chains below were found in one sample sequenced in a study of Ad26.COV2.S vaccination and SARS-CoV-2 variants. Sequencing was performed with immunoSEQ multiplex PCR; in TCRdb, only in-frame clones are kept and a portion is missing. The table has over 110,000 clones, roughly 90% seen once; the top ten hold 4% to 6%. The sample consisted of peripheral blood, taken after recovery from COVID-19. These receptors all stem from a human donor who had recovered from COVID-19.

This sequence joins TRBV19 and TRBJ1-2; D not resolved. Between the trimmed V and J ends, which lost 4 bases and 0 bases, there was a span of 12 bases. CDR1 and CDR2 (germline): LNHDA, SQIVND (reference sequence). The CDR3 is 15 amino acids. The CDR3 loop reads CASSNPGGTNYGYTF. The CDR3 DNA follows: TGTGCCAGTAGTAATCCTGGAGGTACTAACTATGGCTACACCTTC.

The chain recombines TRBV5-1 with TRBJ2-2, with a possible D match to TRBD1 (5 bases). The CDR3 runs 16 residues. CDR1 is SGHRS and CDR2 is YFSETQ in the germline V gene. Trimming pared 1 base from V and 1 base from J, leaving 11 bases between. CDR3 DNA: TGCGCCAGCAGCTTGTGGCAGGGTTTGAACACCGGGGAGCTGTTTTTT. As protein: CASSLWQGLNTGELFF.

This chain links TRBV27 with TRBJ1-1; D gene unclear. CDR3 size: 17 residues. V was pared by 2 bases and J by 3 bases, with 19 bases between. CDR1 MNHEY and CDR2 SMNVEV come from the germline V gene (reference sequence). The CDR3 DNA sequence: TGTGCCAGCAGTTTACAGGTCGGGAGGCGGGCGGACACTGAAGCTTTCTTT. Protein sequence: CASSLQVGRRADTEAFF.